This T cell receptor (beta chain) was retrieved from a study of T cells expressing NK-cell markers (TCRdb year 2020). For context, the study as a whole: Three sorted T-cell subsets (CD3+CD56+NKG2C+, CD3+CD56+NKG2C- and CD3+CD56-NKG2C+) from several donors had their TCR beta-chain repertoires profiled. The study sequenced eight donors, all healthy volunteers chosen at random: three men and five women. Illumina HiSeq 2000/2500, MiSeq or NextSeq was used to sequence libraries as 2 x 150 bp reads. Among the eight sequenced donors, only one was HCMV-seronegative, while the other seven were HCMV-seropositive.

Regarding this clonotype: It has no known antigen specificity.

A commercial ELISA kit detecting HCMV-specific IgG in serum was used to determine HCMV serostatus. Peripheral blood mononuclear cells were isolated from blood by Ficoll density gradient centrifugation. Study-wide findings and limitations: In more than 5 donors, the dominant CD3+CD56+NKG2C+ clonotypes ranked among the top 10 CD8+ clonotypes, making up roughly 1.0-7.0% of CD8+ T cells. Those dominant clonotypes were again the most abundant among CD3+CD56-NKG2C+ cells in a handful of donors, at about 25-65%. Whether the expanded NKG2C-expressing T cell clones were specific for HCMV antigens was left unclear.

In the germline V gene (reference sequence), CDR1 corresponds to SEHNR and CDR2 to FQNEAQ. The CDR3 goes from the cysteine to the phenylalanine over 15 residues. The nucleotide record is missing. Sequencer: Illumina HiSeq 2000. 5'RACE template switching, by which a universal primer site and unique molecular identifiers were added, was used to make TCR beta cDNA libraries. cDNA synthesis was primed from the TCR beta constant segment and was followed by two successive PCR amplification steps. The authors processed their data as follows. MIGEC was used to demultiplex reads and group the reads by UMI, and MiTCR was used to assemble and quantify clonotypes. To exclude erroneous sequences, only TCR cDNA sequences supported by at least two reads were retained. The tcR package was used for downstream repertoire analysis, with clonotypes matched between fractions based on CDR3 nucleotide sequence plus V segment. VDJmatch was used to annotate antigen specificity against VDJdb, with one amino acid substitution allowed in CDR3. TCRdb reprocessed the raw reads; every CDR3 protein sequence is a single record, and DNA is not supplied. These V and J calls originate from TCRdb's pipeline instead of the authors' own analysis. This sample's table has entries for 300,000 to 500,000 distinct CDR3 sequences. The top ten clonotypes cover about 10% of the sample.

Sequencing was done on a sample of blood T cells: a sorted CD56 or NKG2C T cell subset, CD4+ or CD8+ T cells, or bulk PBMC T cells (not recorded which). The chain joins TRBV7-9 to TRBJ2-3; the TCRdb D gene call, TRBD1, has no DNA to confirm it. The TCR sequence derives from a woman between 50 and 59 years old in good health. Donor details come from another sample of the same person, matched by shared clones. The CDR3 here reads CASSTDRGLTDTQYF.